A single sample is the source of the 9 T cell receptor beta chains below, sequenced in a study of cytomegalovirus exposure and HLA in healthy donors. Vbeta (60) and Jbeta (13) primers were used in the PCR. Clones were sequenced by immunoSEQ multiplex PCR, and TCRdb holds only the in-frame ones, with some missing. Of under 200,000 clones listed, approximately 80% are singletons. Input material: PBMCs. The receptors here all came from a man between 60 and 70 years old in good health and CMV-seronegative.

J is TRBJ2-7 and V is TRBV14; 9 nucleotides match TRBD2. The CDR3 covers 18 residues. Germline V lookup: CDR1 SGHDN, CDR2 FVKESK. The V gene end was trimmed by 3 bases and the J gene end by 3 bases; junction bases not matched to a gene: 15. CDR3 DNA: TGTGCCAGCAGCCAGTGGCGGGGGGCGACTAGCGGAAACTACGAGCAGTACTTC. Translating gives CASSQWRGATSGNYEQYF.

The chain carries TRBV6-1 and TRBJ1-5; 8 bases agree with TRBD1. CDR3 length: 16 amino acids. Per the germline V gene, CDR1 is MNHNS and CDR2 is SASEGT. The V and J ends lost 2 bases and 7 bases, in that order; junction bases with no gene match: 10. CDR3 nucleotide sequence: TGTGCCAGCAGTGAATTGTCAGGGGGCTTAGTACAGCCCCAGCATTTT. This gives the protein CASSELSGGLVQPQHF.

The chain recombines TRBV6-1 with TRBJ2-7, with 7 nucleotides matching TRBD2. Germline CDR1 and CDR2: MNHNS and SASEGT. The CDR3 runs to 14 residues. J gave up 4 bases and V 6 bases, and 9 bases lay outside the gene matches. CDR3 coding DNA: TGTGCCAGCAGCCCACCCGCGGGAGTGTACGAGCAGTACTTC. This codes for CASSPPAGVYEQYF.

Only a few counts were recorded for this clone. The rearrangement links TRBV10-3 to TRBJ2-5; D not certain. The J call may be in error: the DNA end matches TRBJ2-7 better. This CDR3 is built from 12 residues. Germline CDR1 is ENHRY and CDR2 is SYGVKD. The CDR3 DNA sequence: TGTGCCATCAGTGAGTCATCGATCGAGCAGTACTTC. Its protein product is CAISESSIEQYF.

V and J are TRBV7-6 and TRBJ2-3; a weak D match, TRBD2 (6 bases). The germline CDR1 and CDR2 sequences are SGHVS and FNYEAQ. Trimming left V 1 base short and J 6 bases short, with 14 bases between. The CDR3 spans 15 residues. CDR3 region: CASSLDLAPADTQYF. The CDR3 DNA sequence: TGTGCCAGCAGCTTAGATCTAGCGCCCGCCGATACGCAGTATTTT.

The chain uses TRBV28 and TRBJ2-7; possible D gene TRBD1, 6 bases. In germline, CDR1 is MDHEN, CDR2 SYDVKM. Between the trimmed V and J ends, which lost 10 bases and 9 bases, there was a span of 19 bases. CDR3 length equals 12 residues. The DNA of the CDR3 is TGTGCCACCCGGGTACAGGGTAAAGCGCAGTACTTC. Translation gives CATRVQGKAQYF.

The V gene is TRBV9, the J gene TRBJ1-2; 11 nucleotides agree with TRBD1. The V gene's germline CDR1 is SGDLS and CDR2 YYNGEE. V was pared by 4 bases and J by 7 bases, with 9 bases of the junction left unmatched. This CDR3 has 15 amino acids. The CDR3 coding sequence is TGTGCCAGCAGCACACCCGGGACAGGGGGTGGTGGCTACACCTTC. Encoded protein: CASSTPGTGGGGYTF.

V is TRBV6-5 and J is TRBJ1-2; 8 bases match TRBD1. V was pared by 6 bases and J by 7 bases, with 7 bases of the junction left unmatched. Germline V gene data show CDR1 as MNHEY and CDR2 as SVGAGI. The CDR3 loop spans 13 amino acids. The DNA of the CDR3 is TGTGCCAGCAGCCGCAATACAGGGGGTGGCTACACCTTC. This gives the protein CASSRNTGGGYTF.

In regard to this clone: This same CDR3 is encoded by further DNA sequences in the sample. V and J are TRBV15 and TRBJ2-3; TRBD2 matches 11 bases. The germline V gene encodes CDR1 LNHNV and CDR2 YYDKDF (reference sequence). CDR3 length: 15 amino acids. V was pared by 4 bases and J by 2 bases, with 2 bases of the junction left unmatched. The CDR3: CATSTLAGATDTQYF. The CDR3 DNA reads as TGTGCCACCAGCACACTAGCGGGAGCCACAGATACGCAGTATTTT.